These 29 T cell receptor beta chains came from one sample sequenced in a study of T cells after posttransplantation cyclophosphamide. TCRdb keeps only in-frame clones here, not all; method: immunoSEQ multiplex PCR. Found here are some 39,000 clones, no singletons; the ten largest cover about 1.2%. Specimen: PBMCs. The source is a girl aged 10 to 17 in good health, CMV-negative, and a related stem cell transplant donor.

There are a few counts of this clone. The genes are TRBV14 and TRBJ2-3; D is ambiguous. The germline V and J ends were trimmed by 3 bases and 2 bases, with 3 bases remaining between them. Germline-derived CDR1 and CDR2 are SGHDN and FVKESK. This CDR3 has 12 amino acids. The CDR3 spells CASSHNTDTQYF. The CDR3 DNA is TGTGCCAGCAGCCACAACACAGATACGCAGTATTTT.

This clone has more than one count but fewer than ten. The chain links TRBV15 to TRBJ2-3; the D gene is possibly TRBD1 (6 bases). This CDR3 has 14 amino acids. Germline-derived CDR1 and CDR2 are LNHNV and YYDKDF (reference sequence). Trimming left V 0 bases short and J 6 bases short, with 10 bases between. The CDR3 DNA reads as TGTGCCACCAGCAGAGATTGGGGGCGGGATACGCAGTATTTT. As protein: CATSRDWGRDTQYF.

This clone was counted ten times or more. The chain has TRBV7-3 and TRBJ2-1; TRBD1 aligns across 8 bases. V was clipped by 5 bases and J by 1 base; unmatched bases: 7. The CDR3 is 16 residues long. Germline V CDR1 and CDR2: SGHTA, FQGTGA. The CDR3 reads CASSRVDRGSYNEQFF. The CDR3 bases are TGTGCCAGCAGCCGCGTCGACAGGGGTTCCTACAATGAGCAGTTCTTC.

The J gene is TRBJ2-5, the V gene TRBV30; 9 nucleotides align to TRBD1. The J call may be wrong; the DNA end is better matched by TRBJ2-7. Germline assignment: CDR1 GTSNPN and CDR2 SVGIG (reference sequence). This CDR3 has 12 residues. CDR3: CAWGQGTYEQYF. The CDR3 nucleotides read TGTGCCTGGGGACAGGGGACCTACGAGCAGTACTTC.

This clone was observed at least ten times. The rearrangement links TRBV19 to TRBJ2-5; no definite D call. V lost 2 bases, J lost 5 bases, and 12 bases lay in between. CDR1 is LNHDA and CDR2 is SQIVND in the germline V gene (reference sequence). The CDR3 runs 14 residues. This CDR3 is CASSIYYPWETQYF. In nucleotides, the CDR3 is TGTGCCAGTAGTATATACTACCCTTGGGAGACCCAGTACTTC.

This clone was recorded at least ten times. CDR3 protein: CASSQVRVGAEASKTQYF. In DNA form, the CDR3 reads TGCGCCAGCAGCCAAGTTCGCGTAGGAGCCGAAGCGTCGAAGACCCAGTACTTC. The chain joins TRBV4-1 to TRBJ2-5; D unresolved. CDR1 is MGHRA and CDR2 is YSYEKL in the germline V gene. The CDR3 runs to 18 residues. With 1 base removed from V and 6 bases from J, the gap between germline ends came to 24 bases.

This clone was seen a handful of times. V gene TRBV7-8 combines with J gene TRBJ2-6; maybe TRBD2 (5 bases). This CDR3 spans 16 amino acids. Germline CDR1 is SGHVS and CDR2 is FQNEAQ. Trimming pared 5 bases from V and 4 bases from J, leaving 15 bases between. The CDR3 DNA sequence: TGTGCCAGCAGCCCGAGGGAGAGGTCCGGGGCCAACGTCCTGACTTTC. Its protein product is CASSPRERSGANVLTF.

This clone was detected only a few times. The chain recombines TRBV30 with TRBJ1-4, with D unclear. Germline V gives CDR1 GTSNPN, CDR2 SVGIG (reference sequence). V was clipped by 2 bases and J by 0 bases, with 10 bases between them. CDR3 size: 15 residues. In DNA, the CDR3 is TGTGCCTGGAGTTATACGGGTTCAACTAATGAAAAACTGTTTTTT. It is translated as CAWSYTGSTNEKLFF.

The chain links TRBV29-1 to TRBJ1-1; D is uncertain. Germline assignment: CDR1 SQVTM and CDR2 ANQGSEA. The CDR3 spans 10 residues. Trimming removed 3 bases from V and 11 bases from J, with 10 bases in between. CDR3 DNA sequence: TGCAGCGTTGATACGGCCGGGGCTTTCTTT. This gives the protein CSVDTAGAFF.

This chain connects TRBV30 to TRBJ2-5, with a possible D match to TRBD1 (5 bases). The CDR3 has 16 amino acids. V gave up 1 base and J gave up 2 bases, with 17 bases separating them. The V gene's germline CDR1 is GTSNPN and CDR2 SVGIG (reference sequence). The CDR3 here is CAWSAARGSIQETQYF. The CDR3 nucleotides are TGTGCCTGGAGTGCCGCTAGGGGCAGCATTCAAGAGACCCAGTACTTC.

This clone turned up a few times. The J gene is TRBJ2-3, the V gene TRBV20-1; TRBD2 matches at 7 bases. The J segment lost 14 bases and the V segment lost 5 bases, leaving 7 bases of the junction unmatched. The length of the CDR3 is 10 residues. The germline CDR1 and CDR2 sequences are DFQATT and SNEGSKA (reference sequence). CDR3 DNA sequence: TGCAGTGCTGGGCGGCTAGCGGCGTATTTT. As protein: CSAGRLAAYF.

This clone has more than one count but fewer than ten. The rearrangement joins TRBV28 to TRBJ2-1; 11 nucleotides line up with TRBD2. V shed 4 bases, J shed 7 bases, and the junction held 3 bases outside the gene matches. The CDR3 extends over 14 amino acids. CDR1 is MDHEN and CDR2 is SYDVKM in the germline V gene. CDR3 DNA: TGTGCCAGCAGTTGGGGACTAGCGGTGAATGAGCAGTTCTTC. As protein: CASSWGLAVNEQFF.

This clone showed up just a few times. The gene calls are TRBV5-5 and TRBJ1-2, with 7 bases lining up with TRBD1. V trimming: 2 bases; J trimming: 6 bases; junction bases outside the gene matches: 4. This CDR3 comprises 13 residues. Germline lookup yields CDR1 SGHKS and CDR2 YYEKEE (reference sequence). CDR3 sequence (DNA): TGTGCCAGCAGCTTACCTACAGGGGATGGCTACACCTTC. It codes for CASSLPTGDGYTF.

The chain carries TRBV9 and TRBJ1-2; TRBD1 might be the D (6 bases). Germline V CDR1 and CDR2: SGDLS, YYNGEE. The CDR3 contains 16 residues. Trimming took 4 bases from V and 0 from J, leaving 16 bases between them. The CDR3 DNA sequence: TGTGCCAGCAGCTCGCAGACAGGACCTGCTAACTATGGCTACACCTTC. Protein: CASSSQTGPANYGYTF.

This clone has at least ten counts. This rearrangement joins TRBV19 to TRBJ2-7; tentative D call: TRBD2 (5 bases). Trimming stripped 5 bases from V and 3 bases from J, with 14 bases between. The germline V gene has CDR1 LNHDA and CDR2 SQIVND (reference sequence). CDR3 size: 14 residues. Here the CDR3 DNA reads TGTGCCAGTAGTGTTGGACTGTGGAACTACGAGCAGTACTTC. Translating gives CASSVGLWNYEQYF.

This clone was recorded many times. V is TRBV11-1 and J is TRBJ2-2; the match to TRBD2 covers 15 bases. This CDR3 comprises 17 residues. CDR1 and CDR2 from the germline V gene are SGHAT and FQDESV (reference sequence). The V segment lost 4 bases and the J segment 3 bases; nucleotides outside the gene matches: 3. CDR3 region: CASSSGLAGGYTGELFF. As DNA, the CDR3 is TGTGCCAGCAGCTCGGGACTAGCGGGAGGCTACACCGGGGAGCTGTTTTTT.

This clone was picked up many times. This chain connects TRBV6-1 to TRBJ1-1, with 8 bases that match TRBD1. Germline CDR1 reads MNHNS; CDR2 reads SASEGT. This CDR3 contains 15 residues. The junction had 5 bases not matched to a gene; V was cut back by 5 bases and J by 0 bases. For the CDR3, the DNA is TGTGCCAGCAGTAGACAGGGGCTGTTGAACACTGAAGCTTTCTTT. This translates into CASSRQGLLNTEAFF.

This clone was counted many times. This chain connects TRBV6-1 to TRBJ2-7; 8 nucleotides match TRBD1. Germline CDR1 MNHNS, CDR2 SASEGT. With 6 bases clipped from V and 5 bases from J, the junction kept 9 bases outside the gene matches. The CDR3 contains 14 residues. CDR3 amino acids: CASRKGTGYHEQYF. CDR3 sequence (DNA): TGTGCCAGCAGGAAGGGGACAGGCTACCACGAGCAGTACTTC.

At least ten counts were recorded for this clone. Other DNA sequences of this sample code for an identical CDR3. The CDR3 region has the DNA TGTGCCAGCAGAGTGGGAGGGATGGCCGATGAGCAGTTCTTC. Protein: CASRVGGMADEQFF. This sequence joins TRBV7-8 and TRBJ2-1; 7 nucleotides line up with TRBD2. The CDR3 covers 14 residues. Germline V gene sequence: CDR1 SGHVS, CDR2 FQNEAQ. Germline trimming cut 6 bases from V and 8 bases from J; bases unmatched to any gene: 10.

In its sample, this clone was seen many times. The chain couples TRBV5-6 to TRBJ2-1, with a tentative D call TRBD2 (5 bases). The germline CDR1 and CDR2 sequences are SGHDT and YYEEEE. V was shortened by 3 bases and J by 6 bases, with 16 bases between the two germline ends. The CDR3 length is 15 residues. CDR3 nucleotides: TGTGCCAGCAGCTCTAGCATCAGGATCGGCAATGAGCAGTTCTTC. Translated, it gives CASSSSIRIGNEQFF.

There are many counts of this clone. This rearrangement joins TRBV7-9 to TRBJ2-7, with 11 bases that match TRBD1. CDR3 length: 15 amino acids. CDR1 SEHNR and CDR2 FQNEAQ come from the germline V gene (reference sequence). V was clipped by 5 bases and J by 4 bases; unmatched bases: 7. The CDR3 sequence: CASSPRTGGLYEQYF. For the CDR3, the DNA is TGTGCCAGCAGCCCTAGGACAGGGGGCTTATACGAGCAGTACTTC.

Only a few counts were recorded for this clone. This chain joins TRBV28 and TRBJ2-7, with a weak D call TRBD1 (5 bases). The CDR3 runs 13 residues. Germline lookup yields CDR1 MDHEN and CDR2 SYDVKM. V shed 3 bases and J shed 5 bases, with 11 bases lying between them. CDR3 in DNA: TGTGCCAGCAGTTTGGGCAGGGTTCACGAGCAGTACTTC. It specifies CASSLGRVHEQYF.

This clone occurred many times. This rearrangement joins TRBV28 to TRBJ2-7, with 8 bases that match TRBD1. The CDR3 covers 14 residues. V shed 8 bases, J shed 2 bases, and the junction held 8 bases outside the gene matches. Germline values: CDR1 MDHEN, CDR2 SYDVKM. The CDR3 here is CASYPGQDAYEQYF. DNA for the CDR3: TGTGCCAGCTACCCGGGACAGGACGCCTACGAGCAGTACTTC. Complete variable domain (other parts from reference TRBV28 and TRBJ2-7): DVKVTQSSRYLVKRTGEKVFLECVQDMDHENMFWYRQDPGLGLRLIYFSYDVKMKEKGDIPEGYSVSREKKERFSLILESASTNQTSMYLCASYPGQDAYEQYFGPGTRLTVT.

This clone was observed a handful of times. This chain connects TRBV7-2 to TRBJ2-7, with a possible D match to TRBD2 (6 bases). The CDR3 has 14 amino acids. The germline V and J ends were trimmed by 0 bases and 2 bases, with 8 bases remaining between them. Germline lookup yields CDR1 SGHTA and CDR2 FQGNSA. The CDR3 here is CASSLAGGTYEQYF. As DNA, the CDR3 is TGTGCCAGCAGCTTAGCGGGAGGTACCTACGAGCAGTACTTC.

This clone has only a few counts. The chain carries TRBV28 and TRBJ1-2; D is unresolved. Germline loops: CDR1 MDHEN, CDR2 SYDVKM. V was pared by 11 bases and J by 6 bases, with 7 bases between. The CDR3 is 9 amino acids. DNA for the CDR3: TGTGCCGACGGGGATGGCTACACCTTC. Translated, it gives CADGDGYTF.

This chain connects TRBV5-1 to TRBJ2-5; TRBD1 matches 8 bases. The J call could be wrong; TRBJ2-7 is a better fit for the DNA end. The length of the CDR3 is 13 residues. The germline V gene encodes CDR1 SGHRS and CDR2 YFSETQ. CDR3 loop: CASRVSGGHEQYF. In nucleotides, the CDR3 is TGCGCCAGCAGAGTTTCAGGGGGCCACGAGCAGTACTTC.

The CDR3 nucleotides are TGTGCCAGCAGTTCCGATACAGGGATCGAGAATTCACCCCTCCACTTT. This gives the protein CASSSDTGIENSPLHF. This sequence joins TRBV28 and TRBJ1-6; possible D gene TRBD1, 6 bases. V was trimmed by 4 bases and J by 7 bases, leaving 17 bases between them. CDR1 MDHEN and CDR2 SYDVKM come from the germline V gene. The CDR3 extends over 16 amino acids. The complete variable domain, with remaining parts taken from reference TRBV28 and TRBJ1-6, reads DVKVTQSSRYLVKRTGEKVFLECVQDMDHENMFWYRQDPGLGLRLIYFSYDVKMKEKGDIPEGYSVSREKKERFSLILESASTNQTSMYLCASSSDTGIENSPLHFGNGTRLTVT.

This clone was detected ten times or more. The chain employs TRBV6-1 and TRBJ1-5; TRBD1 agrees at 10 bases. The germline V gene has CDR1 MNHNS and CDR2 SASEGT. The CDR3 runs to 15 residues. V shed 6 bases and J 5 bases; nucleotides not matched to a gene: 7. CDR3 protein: CASSAGTGADQPQHF. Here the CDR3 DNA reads TGTGCCAGCAGCGCCGGGACAGGGGCGGATCAGCCCCAGCATTTT.

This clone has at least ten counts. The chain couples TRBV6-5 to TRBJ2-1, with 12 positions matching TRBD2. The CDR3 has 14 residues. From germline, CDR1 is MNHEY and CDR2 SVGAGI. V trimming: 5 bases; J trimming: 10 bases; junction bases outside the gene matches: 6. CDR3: CASSRLAGEAEQFF. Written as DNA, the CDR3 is TGTGCCAGCAGTCGACTAGCGGGAGAGGCGGAGCAGTTCTTC.